A selection of T cell receptor beta chains follows, all from one sample in a study of glioma-infiltrating T cells after dendritic cell vaccination. Sequenced by immunoSEQ multiplex PCR; TCRdb stores in-frame clones only, minus some. Among fewer than 70,000 clones, about 83% were seen once, and the ten largest hold about 9%. The sample here was blood, taken after dendritic cell vaccination. The source is a human donor with glioblastoma. CDR3s include the opening cysteine and the closing phenylalanine or tryptophan. A D gene is named only where the DNA matches it firmly. Part of the rows lack a size; the others show once, few, many or a class for expanded clones.

clone_size d_call j_call v_call cdr3_nt cdr3_aa
NA TRBD2 TRBJ2-3 TRBV27 TGTGCCAGCAGTTTATCGGGGTTTACTAGCGGGGGCCACACAGATACGCAGTATTTT CASSLSGFTSGGHTDTQYF
NA NA TRBJ2-7 TRBV11-1 TGTGCCAGCAGCTCGGGGAGCACATTCGAGCAGTACTTC CASSSGSTFEQYF
once NA TRBJ1-6 TRBV28 TGTGCCAGCAGTTTTGGGGCCTCCTATAATTCACCCCTCCACTTT CASSFGASYNSPLHF
NA NA TRBJ2-1 TRBV29-1 TGCAGCTCCGGGGCTAGCGCCTCCAATGAGCAGTTCTTC CSSGASASNEQFF
once NA TRBJ1-5 TRBV15 TGTGCCACCAGCATAGGGGTAGAGAATCAGCCCCAGCATTTT CATSIGVENQPQHF
NA NA TRBJ2-5 TRBV4-3 TGCGCCAGCAGCCAAGAGGTCAGGGGCGAAGAGACCCAGTACTTC CASSQEVRGEETQYF
few NA TRBJ2-5 TRBV6-1 TGTGCCAGCAGTGAAAACAGGGGCGGAGGGGAGACCCAGTACTTC CASSENRGGGETQYF
NA NA TRBJ2-7 TRBV18 TGTGCCAGCTCACGCGAGGATGGCTACGAGCAGTACTTC CASSREDGYEQYF
NA TRBD1 TRBJ2-7 TRBV11-2 TGTGCCAGCAGCTTAGTGGACAGGGGGACGGGGTACGAGCAGTACTTC CASSLVDRGTGYEQYF
NA NA TRBJ2-7 TRBV4-1 TGCGCCAGCAGCCAAGATATCCTTTCCTTATCCTACGAGCAGTACTTC CASSQDILSLSYEQYF
once NA TRBJ2-2 TRBV7-7 TGTGCTAGCAGCTTAGCGGCGGCTAGCGGGGAGCTGTTTTTT CASSLAAASGELFF
NA TRBD1 TRBJ1-2 TRBV30 TGTGCCTGGGCGACAGGGGACTATGGCTACACCTTC CAWATGDYGYTF
once TRBD2 TRBJ2-2 TRBV4-3 TGCGCCAGCAGCCAACTCAGTGGGTTTGATAGCGGGGGGGCCTGGGTCACCGGGGAGCTGTTTTTT CASSQLSGFDSGGAWVTGELFF
once NA TRBJ1-2 TRBV9 TGTGCCAGCTCCCCGACATTGGGTACTGGCTACACCTTC CASSPTLGTGYTF
NA NA TRBJ1-5 TRBV25-1 TGTGCCAGCAGTGAATCAGGGTCGCATCAGCCCCAGCATTTT CASSESGSHQPQHF
NA TRBD1 TRBJ1-2 TRBV7-3 TGTGCCAGCAGCCCCGGGACAGAATATAACTATGGCTACACCTTC CASSPGTEYNYGYTF
NA NA TRBJ2-2 TRBV2 TGTGCCAGCAGTGAAGCGCGGGCTAGCTCTTTCACCGGGGAGCTGTTTTTT CASSEARASSFTGELFF
NA TRBD1 TRBJ1-1 TRBV7-9 TGTGCCAGCAGGCTTGCCGACAGGGAGAACACTGAAGCTTTCTTT CASRLADRENTEAFF
once TRBD1 TRBJ2-7 TRBV7-7 TGTGCTAGCAGCTTAGATAGACAGGGTGTGAGGAACTACGAGCAGTACTTC CASSLDRQGVRNYEQYF
NA TRBD2 TRBJ2-5 TRBV4-1 TGCGCCAGCAGCCAAGTAAGCGGGGGGTACCAAGAGACCCAGTACTTC CASSQVSGGYQETQYF
NA NA TRBJ2-7 TRBV11-2 TGTGCCAGCAGCCCTCTGGGCGGACAGACCTACTACGAGCAGTACTTC CASSPLGGQTYYEQYF
NA NA TRBJ1-2 TRBV10-2 TGCGCCAGCAGTAACCGGGGTACTATTATGGGCTACACCTTC CASSNRGTIMGYTF
NA NA TRBJ2-7 TRBV29-1 TGCAGCGCAGTCCGGGACAGTGGGGGGTACGAGCAGTACTTC CSAVRDSGGYEQYF
NA NA TRBJ1-1 TRBV10-3 TGTGCCACATCAAGCGAAATGAACACTGAAGCTTTCTTT CATSSEMNTEAFF
NA NA TRBJ1-6 TRBV11-3 TGTGCCAGCAGCTTTTCTACCTATAATTCACCCCTCCACTTT CASSFSTYNSPLHF
NA NA TRBJ1-5 TRBV30 TGTGCCTGGAGTGTACGCGGGTCGGGGCCCCAGCATTTT CAWSVRGSGPQHF
NA TRBD1 TRBJ1-6 TRBV6-1 TGTGCCAGCAGTGAATATATGACAGGGGGGGATTCACCCCTCCACTTT CASSEYMTGGDSPLHF
NA TRBD2 TRBJ2-7 TRBV5-1 TGCGCCAGCAGCTTGGCCGGCGGGGGGGCACAGGTCGAGCAGTACTTC CASSLAGGGAQVEQYF
NA NA TRBJ2-5 TRBV12-2 TGTGCAAGTCGCCCTCGCTTGCGACAGGGGGGGAGAGAGACCCAGTACTTC CASRPRLRQGGRETQYF
NA NA TRBJ1-1 TRBV13 TGTGCCAGCAGCTTACGGGGGGCCGGGACTGAAGCTTTCTTT CASSLRGAGTEAFF
NA TRBD2 TRBJ2-3 TRBV4-3 TGCGCCAGCAGCCAACTAGGAGCGGGGGGGCCTCTAGATACGCAGTATTTT CASSQLGAGGPLDTQYF
NA TRBD1 TRBJ1-5 TRBV29-1 TGCAGCGTTGAGGACAGGGGCTGGGATCAGCCCCAGCATTTT CSVEDRGWDQPQHF
NA NA TRBJ1-1 TRBV9 TGTGCCAGCAGCGTAGTATACGGGGGGCGGACTGAAGCTTTCTTT CASSVVYGGRTEAFF
NA TRBD1 TRBJ2-7 TRBV30 TGTGCCTGTATGGGACAGAAGTCCTACGAGCAGTACTTC CACMGQKSYEQYF
NA TRBD1 TRBJ1-6 TRBV27 TGTGCCAGCAGCCTAGACAGGGCGGGTAATTCCCCCCTCCACTTT CASSLDRAGNSPLHF
few NA TRBJ2-7 TRBV2 TGTGCCAGCAGTTGGGAGTCCCCCGAGCAGTACTTC CASSWESPEQYF
NA TRBD2 TRBJ2-1 TRBV7-2 TGTGCCAGCAGCTTATCCGCGGGGGGAACCTACAATGAGCAGTTCTTC CASSLSAGGTYNEQFF
NA TRBD1 TRBJ2-7 TRBV9 TGTGCCAGCAGCGGTGGGGACAGCAGCTCCTACGAGCAGTACTTC CASSGGDSSSYEQYF
NA NA TRBJ1-2 TRBV19 TGTGCCAGTAGTCAAAACCGAGCTAACTATGGCTACACCTTC CASSQNRANYGYTF
NA TRBD1 TRBJ1-1 TRBV4-1 TGCGCCAGCAGCCAATCCGCGGACAGGACCGCTGAAGCTTTCTTT CASSQSADRTAEAFF
NA TRBD2 TRBJ2-5 TRBV28 TGTGCCAGCAGTGCCCTGGGGGGTAGCGGGGGGGTGGAGACCCAGTACTTC CASSALGGSGGVETQYF
NA TRBD2 TRBJ2-5 TRBV2 TGTGCCAGCAGTGGCTCTAGCGGGGGTGTCGGGACCCAGTACTTC CASSGSSGGVGTQYF
NA NA TRBJ2-1 TRBV9 TGTGCCAGCAGTGAGTACCGGGACTCACTCAATGAGCAGTTCTTC CASSEYRDSLNEQFF
NA NA TRBJ1-2 TRBV29-1 TGCAGCGTTGTCCAGGGAAATAACTATGGCTACACCTTC CSVVQGNNYGYTF
NA TRBD2 TRBJ2-4 TRBV4-3 TGCGCCAGCAGCCAAGAAGGACTAGTTGACATTCAGTACTTC CASSQEGLVDIQYF
NA TRBD2 TRBJ2-3 TRBV6-4 TGTGCCAGCAGTGACGGGACTAGCGGGGGGGCAGATACGCAGTATTTT CASSDGTSGGADTQYF
NA TRBD2 TRBJ2-6 TRBV29-1 TGCAGCGCCCAGGGACTAGCGGGGGGGGCGGCTGGGGCCAACGTCCTGACTTTC CSAQGLAGGAAGANVLTF
NA TRBD2 TRBJ2-1 TRBV9 TGTGCCAGCAGCGTTAGTAGCGGGGGTTCCTACAATGAGCAGTTCTTC CASSVSSGGSYNEQFF
NA TRBD1 TRBJ2-5 TRBV7-8 TGTGCCAGCATGGGGACAGGGGTACGAGAGACCCAGTACTTC CASMGTGVRETQYF
NA NA TRBJ2-2 TRBV4-3 TGCGCCAGCAGCCAAGTGAGGTCCGGGGAGCTGTTTTTT CASSQVRSGELFF
NA NA TRBJ2-2 TRBV9 TGTGCCAGCAGCGTACAAGGATCTAGGGGTACCGGGGAGCTGTTTTTT CASSVQGSRGTGELFF
NA NA TRBJ2-3 TRBV6-1 TGTGCCAGCAGTGAAGGTTCGAGGAGCACAGATACGCAGTATTTT CASSEGSRSTDTQYF
NA NA TRBJ1-2 TRBV12-5 TGTGCTAGTGGCCCCGTGGAGAACTATGGCTACACCTTC CASGPVENYGYTF
NA NA TRBJ1-4 TRBV19 TGTGCCAGTAGTATGGTGCCCGGAGGGAGAATCGTAAAACTGTTTTTT CASSMVPGGRIVKLFF
NA NA TRBJ2-5 TRBV30 TGTGCCTGGAGTGTGGGGGCCATGGGGACCCAGTACTTC CAWSVGAMGTQYF
NA NA TRBJ1-1 TRBV6-6 TGTGCCAGCAGAACTGCACAGGGGAACACTGAAGCTTTCTTT CASRTAQGNTEAFF
NA NA TRBJ1-4 TRBV6-1 TGTGCCACCAGTATGTATCCTAATGAAAAACTGTTTTTT CATSMYPNEKLFF
NA TRBD1 TRBJ2-5 TRBV27 TGTGCCAGCAGTTACAGGGGACGGGGTCGCCAAGAGACCCAGTACTTC CASSYRGRGRQETQYF
NA NA TRBJ2-6 TRBV18 TGTGCCAGCTCACCACCTCAGTTCTCTGGGGCCAACGTCCTGACTTTC CASSPPQFSGANVLTF
NA NA TRBJ1-6 TRBV30 TGTGCCTGGGATGGCAGGGGCAATTCCCCCCTCCACTTT CAWDGRGNSPLHF